The entry that follows covers one T cell receptor (beta chain) sequence. Its cognate antigen is unknown. The junction had 13 bases not matched to a gene; V was cut back by 5 bases and J by 6 bases. Germline lookup yields CDR1 SGHTA and CDR2 FQGNSA. This CDR3 has 16 amino acids. The run of the v3.0 immunoSEQ assay was at survey level. Measured with immunoSEQ multiplex PCR; TCRdb has only the in-frame clones, and not every one. This sample has about 31,000 clones, with more than 75% found just once. The data were obtained in a study of long-term antiretroviral therapy in people with HIV. General study points: Comparison with controls showed narrower CDR3 length ranges in HIV repertoires. ART was followed by higher diversity that remained below transplant donor controls.

The chain couples TRBV7-2 to TRBJ2-1; 7 bases are a match to TRBD1. The source material was unsorted PBMCs, sampled 1.9 years after starting antiretroviral therapy. The clonotype originates from a man between 18 and 29 years old with HIV. The CDR3 loop is CASSPRWSAGGNEQFF. CDR3 DNA: TGTGCCAGCAGCCCACGCTGGTCGGCAGGGGGCAATGAGCAGTTCTTC.